The clone carrying this T cell receptor (beta chain) was seen more than once but under ten times. With 0 bases removed from V and 1 base from J, the gap between germline ends came to 12 bases. The CDR3 is 16 residues long. Germline CDR1 and CDR2: SGHTA and FQGNSA. Described time point: persistent/refractory GD, antithyroid drugs over 5 years with positive TRAb. The TCR library used RNA extracted from PBMCs. These data are taken from a study of regulatory T cells in long-lasting Graves disease. The overall study: Those with persistent Graves' disease had received antithyroid drugs for over 5 years with positive TSH receptor antibodies.

Researchers made TCR beta libraries by using iRepertoire HTBI primers and running Arm-PCR on CDR3 regions. Using its own MiXCR run on the multiplex PCR reads, TCRdb lists one record per CDR3 protein. This sample has nearly 350,000 distinct CDR3 sequences; roughly a fifth occur once, and the top ten carry 29%. The sequencing here drew on peripheral blood mononuclear cells (PBMCs), taken when the disease was refractory, from a patient treated with antithyroid drugs. This TCR derives from a female donor with Graves disease. The V gene is TRBV7-2, the J gene TRBJ1-1, with a possible D match to TRBD1 (6 bases). The CDR3 loop reads CASSLAWDIPNTEAFF. Written as DNA, the CDR3 is TGTGCCAGCAGCTTAGCGTGGGACATACCGAACACTGAAGCTTTCTTT.